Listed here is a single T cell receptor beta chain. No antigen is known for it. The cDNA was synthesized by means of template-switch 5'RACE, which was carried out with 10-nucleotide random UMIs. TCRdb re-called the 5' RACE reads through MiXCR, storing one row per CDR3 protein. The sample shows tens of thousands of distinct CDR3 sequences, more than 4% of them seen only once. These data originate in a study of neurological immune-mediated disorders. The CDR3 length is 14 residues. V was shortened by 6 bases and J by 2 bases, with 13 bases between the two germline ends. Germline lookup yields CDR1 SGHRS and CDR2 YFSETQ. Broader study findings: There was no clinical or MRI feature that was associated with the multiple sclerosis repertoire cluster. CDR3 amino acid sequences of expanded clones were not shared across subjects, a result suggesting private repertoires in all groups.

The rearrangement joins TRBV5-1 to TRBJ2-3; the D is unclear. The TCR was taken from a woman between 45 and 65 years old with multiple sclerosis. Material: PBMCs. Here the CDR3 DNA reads TGCGCCAGCACCATTGGGCGGTTCACAGATACGCAGTATTTT. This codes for CASTIGRFTDTQYF.